The rows below give T cell receptor beta chains drawn from one sample of a study of T-cell memory formation after mild COVID-19. TCRdb ran MiXCR on the 5' RACE reads and lists one entry per CDR3 protein. The sample holds 450,000 to 700,000 distinct CDR3 sequences, over 15% seen once. Sequencing was performed on PBMCs or a T cell subset sorted from them (not recorded which). The receptors come from an adult woman who had mild COVID-19 (a few samples of this study predate the infection). Cell type and time point are not known. CDR3s include the opening cysteine and the closing phenylalanine or tryptophan. The order of the fields is V gene, clone size, D gene, J gene, CDR3 protein, CDR3 DNA. A D gene is named only where the DNA matches it firmly. Size values are once, few and many counts, or a class for expanded clones, and some rows have none.

V: TRBV4-1; size: few; D: .; J: TRBJ2-1; CDR3: CASSLEAGSMFF; DNA: TGCGCCAGCAGTCTTGAGGCAGGGAGCATGTTCTTC
V: TRBV12-3/TRBV12-4; size: .; D: .; J: TRBJ2-2; CDR3: CASSPGLVTGELFF; DNA: TGTGCCAGCAGCCCGGGACTTGTCACCGGGGAGCTGTTTTTT
V: TRBV6-2/TRBV6-3; size: .; D: TRBD2; J: TRBJ2-1; CDR3: CASSYSIAGGDNEQFF; DNA: TGTGCCAGCAGTTACTCGATAGCGGGAGGCGACAATGAGCAGTTCTTC
V: TRBV10-3; size: few; D: .; J: TRBJ2-3; CDR3: CAISEATDTQYF; DNA: TGTGCCATCAGTGAAGCCACAGATACGCAGTATTTT
V: TRBV12-3/TRBV12-4; size: few; D: .; J: TRBJ1-5; CDR3: CASTMGGNQPQHF; DNA: TGTGCCAGCACCATGGGGGGGAATCAGCCCCAGCATTTT
V: TRBV4-2; size: .; D: TRBD1; J: TRBJ2-7; CDR3: CASSQGGQESYEQYF; DNA: TGTGCCAGCAGCCAAGGGGGACAGGAATCCTACGAGCAGTACTTC
V: TRBV11-3; size: .; D: .; J: TRBJ1-1; CDR3: CASSLTVGVEAFF; DNA: TGTGCCAGCAGCTTAACAGTCGGGGTTGAAGCTTTCTTT
V: TRBV7-9; size: .; D: TRBD1; J: TRBJ1-5; CDR3: CASSRTGINQPQHF; DNA: TGTGCCAGCAGCCGGACAGGGATTAATCAGCCCCAGCATTTT
V: TRBV5-1; size: few; D: .; J: TRBJ1-1; CDR3: CASSSIGGLDPEAFF; DNA: TGCGCCAGCAGCTCTATCGGAGGGTTGGACCCTGAAGCTTTCTTT
V: TRBV2; size: .; D: .; J: TRBJ2-2; CDR3: CASRRGISGELFF; DNA: TGTGCCAGCAGACGGGGAATAAGCGGGGAGCTGTTTTTT
V: TRBV5-6; size: .; D: .; J: TRBJ2-5; CDR3: CASSFTDELRTQYF; DNA: TGTGCCAGCAGCTTCACTGACGAACTGAGGACCCAGTACTTC
V: TRBV3-1; size: .; D: .; J: TRBJ1-2; CDR3: CASSQVDRTYGYTF; DNA: TGTGCCAGCAGCCAAGTAGACAGGACCTATGGCTACACCTTC
V: TRBV18; size: .; D: TRBD2; J: TRBJ2-3; CDR3: CASSSTSGSSTDTQYF; DNA: TGTGCCAGCTCGTCTACTAGCGGGAGTAGTACAGATACGCAGTATTTT
V: TRBV7-9; size: .; D: .; J: TRBJ2-1; CDR3: CASSSGADSLNEQFF; DNA: TGTGCCAGCTCCTCCGGGGCGGACTCGTTAAATGAGCAGTTCTTC
V: TRBV6-6; size: .; D: .; J: TRBJ2-5; CDR3: CASSPRSGSETQYF; DNA: TGTGCCAGCAGTCCCCGTTCCGGCTCAGAGACCCAGTACTTC
V: TRBV7-9; size: few; D: .; J: TRBJ2-7; CDR3: CASSRGARTYEQYF; DNA: TGTGCCAGCAGCCGAGGGGCCAGAACCTACGAGCAGTACTTC
V: TRBV29-1; size: .; D: .; J: TRBJ2-7; CDR3: CSVEGLVGEQYF; DNA: TGCAGCGTTGAAGGACTAGTTGGGGAGCAGTACTTC